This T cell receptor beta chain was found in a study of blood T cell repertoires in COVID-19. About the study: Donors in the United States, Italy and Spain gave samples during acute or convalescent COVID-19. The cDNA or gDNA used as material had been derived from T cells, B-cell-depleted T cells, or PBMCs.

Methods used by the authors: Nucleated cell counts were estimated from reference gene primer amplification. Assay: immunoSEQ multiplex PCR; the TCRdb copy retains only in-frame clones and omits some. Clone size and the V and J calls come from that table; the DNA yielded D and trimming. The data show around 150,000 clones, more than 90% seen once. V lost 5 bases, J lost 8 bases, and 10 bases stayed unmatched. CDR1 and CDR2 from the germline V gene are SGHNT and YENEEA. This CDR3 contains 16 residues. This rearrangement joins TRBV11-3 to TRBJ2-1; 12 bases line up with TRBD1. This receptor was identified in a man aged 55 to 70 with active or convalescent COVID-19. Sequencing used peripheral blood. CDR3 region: CASSPTGTGGGYEQFF. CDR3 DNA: TGTGCCAGCAGCCCGACCGGGACAGGGGGCGGTTATGAGCAGTTCTTC. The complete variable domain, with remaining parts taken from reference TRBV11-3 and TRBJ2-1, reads EAGVVQSPRYKIIEKKQPVAFWCNPISGHNTLYWYLQNLGQGPELLIRYENEEAVDDSQLPKDRFSAERLKGVDSTLKIQPAELGDSAVYLCASSPTGTGGGYEQFFGPGTRLTVL.